What follows is one T cell receptor (beta chain) and its context. Its antigen is currently unknown. This sample is part of a study of shared clonotypes between healthy human individuals. Regarding the study as a whole: Although depth was large, rarefaction showed that sequencing of the sorted subsets was incomplete.

V shed 3 bases and J shed 2 bases, with 10 bases lying between them. Looked up from germline, CDR1 is LNHDA and CDR2 is SQIVND (reference sequence). The CDR3 totals 15 residues. The data were produced by immunoSEQ multiplex PCR, yet TCRdb's version contains in-frame clones alone and is incomplete. The data hold roughly 500,000 clones, with approximately 94% observed a single time. This receptor was taken from a woman under 40 in good health. The chain couples TRBV19 to TRBJ2-2; D is perhaps TRBD2 (6 bases). Sequenced input: naive CD4+ T cells sorted from blood. The subset denotes: CD45RA+ positively selected. This CDR3 is CASSIAGTNTGELFF. The CDR3 region has the DNA TGTGCCAGTAGTATTGCGGGGACTAACACCGGGGAGCTGTTTTTT.